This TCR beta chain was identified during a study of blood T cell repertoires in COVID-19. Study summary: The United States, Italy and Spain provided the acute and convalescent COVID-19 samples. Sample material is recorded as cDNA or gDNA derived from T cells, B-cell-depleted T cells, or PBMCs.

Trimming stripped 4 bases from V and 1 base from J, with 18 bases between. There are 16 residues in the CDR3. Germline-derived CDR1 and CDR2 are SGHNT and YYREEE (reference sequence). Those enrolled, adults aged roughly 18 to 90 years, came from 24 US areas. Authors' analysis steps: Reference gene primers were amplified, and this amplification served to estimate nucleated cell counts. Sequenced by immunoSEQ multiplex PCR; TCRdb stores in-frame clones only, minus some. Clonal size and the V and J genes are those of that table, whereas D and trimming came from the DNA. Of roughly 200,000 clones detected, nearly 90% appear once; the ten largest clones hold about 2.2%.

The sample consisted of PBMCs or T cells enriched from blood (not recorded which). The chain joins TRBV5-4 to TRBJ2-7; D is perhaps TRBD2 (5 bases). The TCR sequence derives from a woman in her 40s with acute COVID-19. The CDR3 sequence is CASSPMEFRGSYEQYF. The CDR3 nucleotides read TGTGCCAGCAGCCCAATGGAGTTCCGCGGGTCCTACGAGCAGTACTTC.